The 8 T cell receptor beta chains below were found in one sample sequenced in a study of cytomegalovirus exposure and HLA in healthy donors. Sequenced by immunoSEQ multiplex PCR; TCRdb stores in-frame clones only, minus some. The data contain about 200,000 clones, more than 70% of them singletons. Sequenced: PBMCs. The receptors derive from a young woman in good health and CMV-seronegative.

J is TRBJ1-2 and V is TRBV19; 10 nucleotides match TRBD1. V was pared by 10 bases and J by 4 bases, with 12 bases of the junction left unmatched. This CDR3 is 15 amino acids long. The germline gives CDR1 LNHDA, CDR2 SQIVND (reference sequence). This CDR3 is CATTPGQGRGYGYTF. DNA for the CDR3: TGTGCCACTACCCCGGGACAGGGGAGGGGCTATGGCTACACCTTC.

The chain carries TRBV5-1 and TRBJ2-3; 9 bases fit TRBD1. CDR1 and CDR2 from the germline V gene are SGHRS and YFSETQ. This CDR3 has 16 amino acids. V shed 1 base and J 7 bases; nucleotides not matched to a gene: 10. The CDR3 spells CASSLRTGVPTHTQYF. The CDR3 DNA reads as TGCGCCAGCAGCTTGCGGACAGGGGTCCCCACGCATACGCAGTATTTT.

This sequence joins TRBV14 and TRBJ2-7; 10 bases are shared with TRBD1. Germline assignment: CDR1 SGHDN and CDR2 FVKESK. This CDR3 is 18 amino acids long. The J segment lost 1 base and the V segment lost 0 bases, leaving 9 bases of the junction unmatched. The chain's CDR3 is CASSQDYGGQGNSYEQYF. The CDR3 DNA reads TGTGCCAGCAGCCAAGATTATGGGGGACAGGGGAATTCCTACGAGCAGTACTTC.

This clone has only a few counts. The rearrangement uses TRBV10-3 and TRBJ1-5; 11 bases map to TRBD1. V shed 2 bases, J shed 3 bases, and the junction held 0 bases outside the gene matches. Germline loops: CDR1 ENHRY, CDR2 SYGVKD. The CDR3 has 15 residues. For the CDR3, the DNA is TGTGCCATCAGTGAGGGACAGGGGGCCAATCAGCCCCAGCATTTT. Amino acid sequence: CAISEGQGANQPQHF.

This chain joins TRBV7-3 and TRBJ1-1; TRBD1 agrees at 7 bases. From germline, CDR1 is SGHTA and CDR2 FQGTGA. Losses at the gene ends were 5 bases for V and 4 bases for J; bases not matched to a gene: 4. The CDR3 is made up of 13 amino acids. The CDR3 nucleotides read TGTGCCAGCAGCAGGGACAGAGCCACTGAAGCTTTCTTT. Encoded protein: CASSRDRATEAFF.

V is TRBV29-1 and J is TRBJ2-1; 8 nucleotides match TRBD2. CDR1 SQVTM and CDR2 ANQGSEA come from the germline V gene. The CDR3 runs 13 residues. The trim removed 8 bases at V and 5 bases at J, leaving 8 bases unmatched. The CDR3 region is CSHSGIGNNEQFF. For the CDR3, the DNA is TGCAGCCATAGCGGGATTGGAAACAATGAGCAGTTCTTC.

CDR3 sequence (DNA): TGTGCCAGCAGCGAAAACATGGATTCGGGGGTCTATGGCTACACCTTC. Translation gives CASSENMDSGVYGYTF. V gene TRBV5-4 combines with J gene TRBJ1-2, with D maybe TRBD1 (5 bases). The V and J ends lost 4 bases and 4 bases respectively, with 20 bases between them. CDR1 SGHNT and CDR2 YYREEE come from the germline V gene (reference sequence). The CDR3 is 16 residues long.

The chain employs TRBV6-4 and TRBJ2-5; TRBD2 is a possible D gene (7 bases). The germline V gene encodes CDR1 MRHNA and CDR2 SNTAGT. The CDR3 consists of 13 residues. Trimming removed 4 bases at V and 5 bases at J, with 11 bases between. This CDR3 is CASSAQGGETQYF. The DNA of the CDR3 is TGTGCCAGCAGTGCACAGGGAGGGGAGACCCAGTACTTC.